Listed below are T cell receptor beta chains from one sample, sequenced in a study of CD8 T cells in Susac syndrome. One entry per CDR3 protein results from TCRdb running MiXCR on the immunoSEQ multiplex PCR reads. The profile shows approximately 190,000 distinct CDR3 sequences, about 94% of them singletons. Source material: CD4+ T cells from PBMCs. The source of these receptors is a human donor in good health. Both conserved end residues are part of each CDR3. D genes are given only for firm matches. Some rows mark clone size as missing; the rest say once, few, many or name a class of expanded clone.

D,V,size,J,DNA,CDR3
.,TRBV14,.,TRBJ2-5,TGTGCCAGCAGCCTCTCCGGGACCGGAGCTTGGACCCAGTACTTC,CASSLSGTGAWTQYF
TRBD1,TRBV19,.,TRBJ1-5,TGTGCCAGTAAGGGGAGACAGGGGCCTAATCAGCCCCAGCATTTT,CASKGRQGPNQPQHF
.,TRBV24-1,.,TRBJ2-3,TGTGCCACCAGTGCCGGTACACAGGGTTTTGTGGATACGCAGTATTTT,CATSAGTQGFVDTQYF
.,TRBV6-4,.,TRBJ2-1,TGTGCCAGCAGTGACTTCGTGGTGGGTGAGCAGTTCTTC,CASSDFVVGEQFF
.,TRBV7-3,.,TRBJ2-1,TGTGCCAGCAGCTTAAACGCCTTCTACAATGAGCAGTTCTTC,CASSLNAFYNEQFF
.,TRBV10-3,.,TRBJ1-1,TGTGCCATCAGTGACAGCCCCAGATCCACTGAAGCTTTCTTT,CAISDSPRSTEAFF
.,TRBV19,.,TRBJ1-2,TGTGCCACTAAAACTCCGGCAGCATATTATGGCTACACCTTC,CATKTPAAYYGYTF
TRBD2,TRBV7-8,once,TRBJ2-7,TGTGCCAGCAGCCCCCTAGCGGGGGGTTCCTACGAGCAGTACTTC,CASSPLAGGSYEQYF
.,TRBV2,.,TRBJ2-2,TGTGCCAGCAGAACCAGGGGAGACGGGGGGGAGCTGTTTTTT,CASRTRGDGGELFF
TRBD1,TRBV28,.,TRBJ2-5,TGTGCCAGCAACTCAGGGGGCTTCCAAGAGACCCAGTACTTC,CASNSGGFQETQYF
.,TRBV4-1,.,TRBJ1-4,TGCGCCAGCAGCCAGTCCGGGACGACAACTAATGAAAAACTGTTTTTT,CASSQSGTTTNEKLFF
TRBD1,TRBV20-1,.,TRBJ2-2,TGCAGTGCTAGTAAGGGACAGAGGAACACCGGGGAGCTGTTTTTT,CSASKGQRNTGELFF
.,TRBV28,.,TRBJ2-7,TGTGCCAGCAAGGGCAGACTCTACGAGCAGTACTTC,CASKGRLYEQYF
.,TRBV20-1,.,TRBJ2-7,TGCAGTGCTCACATAACAGGGCACGAGCAGTACTTC,CSAHITGHEQYF
.,TRBV2,.,TRBJ1-1,TGTGCCAGCAGTGGCCCCGGTTTACAGAACACTGAAGCTTTCTTT,CASSGPGLQNTEAFF
.,TRBV20-1,.,TRBJ2-3,TGCAGTAACTCTAAGGGGGTGACAGATACGCAGTATTTT,CSNSKGVTDTQYF
TRBD1,TRBV20-1,few,TRBJ2-5,TGCAGTGCTACCGGGACAGTGAGAGAGACCCAGTACTTC,CSATGTVRETQYF
.,TRBV3-1,.,TRBJ1-5,TGTGCCAGCAGTCCTGAAGCGGGGGCTAGTCAGCCCCAGCATTTT,CASSPEAGASQPQHF